This TCR beta chain emerged from a study of CD8 T cells in ankylosing spondylitis. General observations from the study: About 8 highly homologous variants made up a TCR beta motif, and this motif appeared characteristic of ankylosing spondylitis blood. A number of the motif variants had already been described in reactive arthritis synovial fluid and blood. Matched ankylosing spondylitis synovial fluid reportedly contained a significantly enriched population of disease-linked clones.

Using quantitative 5'-RACE with molecular barcodes, the authors made TCR beta libraries. Each CDR3 protein is one row after TCRdb ran MiXCR on the 5' RACE reads. The sample yields roughly 700,000 distinct CDR3 sequences, roughly 19% seen once. In the case of this clonotype: The antigen remains unidentified.

The CDR3 spans 12 residues. The V and J ends lost 7 bases and 3 bases, in that order; junction bases with no gene match: 6. Germline assignment: CDR1 SQVTM and CDR2 ANQGSEA. The origin of this receptor is a male donor with ankylosing spondylitis. The chain recombines TRBV29-1 with TRBJ2-7; 7 nucleotides line up with TRBD1. The sequenced sample consisted of blood, either unsorted or a sorted T cell fraction (not recorded which). In nucleotides, the CDR3 is TGCAGCGCTAAGACAGGGTACTACGAGCAGTACTTC. Its protein product is CSAKTGYYEQYF.